The 19 T cell receptor beta chains below were found in one sample sequenced in a study of blood T cell repertoires in COVID-19. Data came from immunoSEQ multiplex PCR; TCRdb stores just in-frame clones and leaves some out. The sample records 140,000 to 150,000 clones, roughly 84% being singletons. The specimen was PBMCs or T cells enriched from blood (not recorded which). Source of these receptors: a woman between 50 and 59 years old who had been exposed to COVID-19.

V gene TRBV18 combines with J gene TRBJ1-3; D is uncertain. Per the germline V gene, CDR1 is KGHSH and CDR2 is LQKENI. The CDR3 runs to 13 residues. Trimming removed 0 bases from V and 4 bases from J, with 4 bases in between. CDR3 loop: CASSPPEGNTIYF. The CDR3 bases are TGTGCCAGCTCACCACCGGAGGGAAACACCATATATTTT.

In the case of this clone: The junction differs from germline at one of its ends, possibly a read error. The genes are TRBV25-1 and TRBJ1-2; D ambiguous. This CDR3 is built from 12 residues. Germline CDR1 MGHDK, CDR2 SYGVNS. DNA for the CDR3: TGTGCCGGCAGTGTTACAGCTTATGGCTACACCTTC. It encodes CAGSVTAYGYTF.

The chain uses TRBV27 and TRBJ1-1; 7 nucleotides agree with TRBD1. The length of the CDR3 is 13 residues. V dropped 6 bases and J dropped 4; count of bases not matched to a gene: 5. Per the germline V gene, CDR1 is MNHEY and CDR2 is SMNVEV (reference sequence). The CDR3 region is CASSRQGGTEAFF. The CDR3 DNA is TGTGCCAGCAGCCGTCAGGGGGGCACTGAAGCTTTCTTT.

The chain combines TRBV25-1 with TRBJ1-1, with D possibly being TRBD1 (5 bases). The germline V and J ends were trimmed by 4 bases and 1 base, with 10 bases remaining between them. Germline values: CDR1 MGHDK, CDR2 SYGVNS. The CDR3 runs 14 residues. The DNA for the CDR3 is TGTGCCAGCAGTGGCCCAGGGTCGAACACTGAAGCTTTCTTT. Protein product: CASSGPGSNTEAFF.

This clone was observed a handful of times. The chain recombines TRBV5-4 with TRBJ1-4; D uncertain. The CDR3 spans 15 residues. Germline V lookup: CDR1 SGHNT, CDR2 YYREEE (reference sequence). V was pared by 0 bases and J by 4 bases, with 10 bases between. DNA for the CDR3: TGTGCCAGCAGCTTGGATCAGCGGGTTAATGAAAAACTGTTTTTT. It specifies CASSLDQRVNEKLFF.

The genes are TRBV7-9 and TRBJ2-7; D is perhaps TRBD2 (6 bases). Germline CDR1 reads SEHNR; CDR2 reads FQNEAQ (reference sequence). This CDR3 is built from 14 residues. Trimming cost V 5 bases and J 9 bases, with 20 bases left between them. DNA for the CDR3: TGTGCCAGCAGCACATGGGGGACTCCCAGTGTGCAGTACTTC. This translates into CASSTWGTPSVQYF.

The V call is TRBV12-3 or TRBV12-4, the J call TRBJ2-7; 8 positions match TRBD2. Losses at the gene ends were 5 bases for V and 10 bases for J; bases not matched to a gene: 10. The CDR3 consists of 13 residues. The chain's CDR3 is CASSPTGTRGQYF. The CDR3, as DNA: TGTGCCAGCAGTCCTACCGGGACTAGGGGTCAGTACTTC.

The chain joins TRBV20-1 to TRBJ2-5; TRBD2 agrees at 9 bases. This CDR3 has 13 amino acids. The germline gives CDR1 DFQATT, CDR2 SNEGSKA (reference sequence). The V gene end was trimmed by 3 bases and the J gene end by 4 bases; junction bases not matched to a gene: 3. Here the CDR3 DNA reads TGCAGTGCTAGTCTAGCGGGAAGAGAGACCCAGTACTTC. Protein sequence: CSASLAGRETQYF.

This sequence joins TRBV29-1 and TRBJ2-1; D might be TRBD1 (5 bases). V was shortened by 4 bases and J by 7 bases, with 11 bases between the two germline ends. Germline CDR1 reads SQVTM; CDR2 reads ANQGSEA. This CDR3 contains 12 residues. This CDR3 is CSVGQSGNEQFF. The CDR3 nucleotides read TGCAGCGTTGGACAGTCCGGGAATGAGCAGTTCTTC.

The gene calls are TRBV11-2 and TRBJ2-3; the D gene is possibly TRBD1 (6 bases). Germline V gene lookup returns CDR1 SGHAT and CDR2 FQNNGV. The CDR3 extends over 12 amino acids. Trimming removed 4 bases from V and 13 bases from J, with 15 bases in between. The CDR3, as DNA: TGTGCCAGCAGCTCTTCCGGGACAAAGGAGTATTTT. This sequence encodes CASSSSGTKEYF.

V usage is TRBV4-1 and J usage is TRBJ2-1, with D unresolved. This CDR3 spans 16 amino acids. Looked up from germline, CDR1 is MGHRA and CDR2 is YSYEKL. V dropped 4 bases and J dropped 2 bases, with 15 bases sitting between them. The CDR3 DNA reads as TGCGCCAGCAGCCCCCTAGACCTGCTTACCTACAATGAGCAGTTCTTC. As protein: CASSPLDLLTYNEQFF.

This rearrangement joins TRBV2 to TRBJ1-1, with 7 bases that match TRBD1. J lost 6 bases, V lost 6 bases, and 10 bases had no gene match. The germline V gene has CDR1 SNHLY and CDR2 FYNNEI. The CDR3 totals 14 residues. Here the CDR3 DNA reads TGTGCCAGCAGGCGACAGGGAGAAGGGGCTGAAGCTTTCTTT. The encoded protein is CASRRQGEGAEAFF.

Only a few counts were recorded for this clone. V usage is TRBV14 and J usage is TRBJ1-6; perhaps TRBD1 as D (5 bases). The CDR3 has 15 amino acids. The V end lost 5 bases, the J end lost 8 bases, and 16 bases lay between the germline ends. CDR1 SGHDN and CDR2 FVKESK come from the germline V gene. The CDR3: CASSKLPGGDSPLHF. CDR3 nucleotide sequence: TGTGCCAGCAGCAAACTACCGGGGGGTGATTCACCCCTCCACTTT.

The rearrangement joins TRBV9 to TRBJ1-3; D ambiguous. Germline assignment: CDR1 SGDLS and CDR2 YYNGEE. V was pared by 0 bases and J by 6 bases, with 13 bases between. The CDR3 is 15 residues long. The CDR3 here is CASSVEIGRANTIYF. The CDR3 region has the DNA TGTGCCAGCAGCGTAGAGATCGGGAGGGCAAACACCATATATTTT.

The rearrangement uses TRBV6-5 and TRBJ2-1, with unresolved D. Trimming cost V 0 bases and J 0 bases, with 6 bases left between them. Looked up from germline, CDR1 is MNHEY and CDR2 is SVGAGI. The CDR3 contains 15 residues. Here the CDR3 DNA reads TGTGCCAGCAGTTACTCTGCGAGCTCCTACAATGAGCAGTTCTTC. Encoded protein: CASSYSASSYNEQFF.

This chain uses TRBV30 with TRBJ2-7, with 9 bases matching TRBD2. This CDR3 is 17 amino acids long. Trimming at V came to 2 bases and at J to 4 bases, leaving 15 bases not matched to a gene. CDR1 and CDR2 (germline): GTSNPN, SVGIG (reference sequence). This CDR3 reads CAWSPSFSGRLPYEQYF. The CDR3 nucleotides are TGTGCCTGGAGTCCGAGCTTTAGCGGGAGACTACCTTACGAGCAGTACTTC. Full variable domain (missing parts from reference TRBV30 and TRBJ2-7): SQTIHQWPATLVQPVGSPLSLECTVEGTSNPNLYWYRQAAGRGLQLLFYSVGIGQISSEVPQNLSASRPQDRQFILSSKKLLLSDSGFYLCAWSPSFSGRLPYEQYFGPGTRLTVT.

Points on this clone: Other nucleotide sequences in the sample specify the same CDR3. The V gene is TRBV7-2, the J gene TRBJ1-1; 8 nucleotides line up with TRBD1. The CDR3 spans 13 residues. Unmatched junction bases numbered 3, after V lost 5 bases and J lost 4 bases. Per germline, CDR1 SGHTA and CDR2 FQGNSA. CDR3 in amino acids: CASSPTGGTEAFF. CDR3 nucleotides: TGTGCCAGCAGCCCTACAGGGGGCACTGAAGCTTTCTTT.

Notes on this clone: This same CDR3 is encoded by further DNA sequences in the sample. The genes are TRBV19 and TRBJ2-7; 10 nucleotides line up with TRBD1. This CDR3 is 15 amino acids long. Germline V gene data show CDR1 as LNHDA and CDR2 as SQIVND (reference sequence). The V gene end was trimmed by 5 bases and the J gene end by 1 base; junction bases not matched to a gene: 5. CDR3 protein: CASSPRDRGSYEQYF. The CDR3 DNA follows: TGTGCCAGTAGTCCCCGGGACAGGGGATCCTACGAGCAGTACTTC.

This clone was observed once. This chain joins TRBV7-9 and TRBJ1-1, with D maybe TRBD1 (5 bases). The CDR3 spans 12 residues. The V end was cut by 1 base, the J end by 9 bases, with 9 bases between. The germline gives CDR1 SEHNR, CDR2 FQNEAQ (reference sequence). CDR3 amino acids: CASSLEGFQAFF. The CDR3 nucleotides read TGTGCCAGCAGCTTAGAGGGGTTCCAAGCTTTCTTT.